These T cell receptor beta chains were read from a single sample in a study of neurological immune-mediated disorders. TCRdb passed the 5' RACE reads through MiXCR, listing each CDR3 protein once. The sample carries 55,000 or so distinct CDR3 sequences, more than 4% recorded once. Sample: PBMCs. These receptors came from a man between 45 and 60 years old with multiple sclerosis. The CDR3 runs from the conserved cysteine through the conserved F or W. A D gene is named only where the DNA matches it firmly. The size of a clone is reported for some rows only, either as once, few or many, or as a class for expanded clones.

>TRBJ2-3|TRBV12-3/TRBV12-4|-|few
CASGDTQYF
TGTGCCAGCGGAGATACGCAGTATTTT
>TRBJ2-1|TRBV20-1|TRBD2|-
CSARDRTSGRVDEQFF
TGCAGTGCTAGAGATCGGACTAGCGGGAGGGTGGATGAGCAGTTCTTC
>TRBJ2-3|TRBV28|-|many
CASSFPPKRSEGSTDTQYF
TGTGCCAGCAGTTTTCCCCCGAAGAGGAGCGAGGGTAGCACAGATACGCAGTATTTT
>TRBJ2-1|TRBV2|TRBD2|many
CARTSGGHNEQFF
TGTGCCAGGACTAGCGGGGGGCACAATGAGCAGTTCTTC
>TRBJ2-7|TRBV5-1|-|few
CASSSRTALDEQYF
TGCGCCAGCAGCTCGCGGACGGCCCTAGACGAGCAGTACTTC
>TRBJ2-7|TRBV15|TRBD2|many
CATSRSTSGVLYSYEQYF
TGTGCCACCAGCAGGTCGACTAGCGGGGTTCTCTACTCCTACGAGCAGTACTTC
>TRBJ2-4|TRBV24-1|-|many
CATRRKRSPLDQNIQYF
TGTGCCACCAGAAGGAAAAGGTCCCCTCTGGACCAAAACATTCAGTACTTC
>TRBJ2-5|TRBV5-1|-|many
CASSLKEGRETQYF
TGCGCCAGCAGCTTGAAGGAGGGACGAGAGACCCAGTACTTC
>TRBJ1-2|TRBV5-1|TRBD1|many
CASSLATGQGAGGYTF
TGCGCCAGCAGCTTGGCCACCGGACAGGGGGCAGGCGGCTACACCTTC
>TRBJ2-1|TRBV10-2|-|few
CASRAPYNEQFF
TGCGCCAGCAGGGCCCCCTACAATGAGCAGTTCTTC
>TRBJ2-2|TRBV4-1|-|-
CASSQTPLRGTGELFF
TGCGCCAGCAGCCAAACCCCTTTGAGGGGTACCGGGGAGCTGTTTTTT
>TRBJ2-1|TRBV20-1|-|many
CSASTSTLSYNEQFF
TGCAGTGCTAGTACTAGCACCCTATCCTACAATGAGCAGTTCTTC
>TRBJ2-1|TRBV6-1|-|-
CASTEWDVGSYNEQFF
TGTGCCAGCACCGAGTGGGACGTCGGCTCCTACAATGAGCAGTTCTTC
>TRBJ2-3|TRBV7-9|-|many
CASSLSLQTDTQYF
TGTGCCAGCAGCTTATCCCTCCAAACAGATACGCAGTATTTT
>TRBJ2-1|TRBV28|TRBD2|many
CASSSAEGGGNFEQFF
TGTGCCAGCAGTTCGGCTGAGGGCGGGGGGAATTTTGAGCAGTTCTTC
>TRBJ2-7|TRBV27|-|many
CASSFGQNYEQYF
TGTGCCAGCAGTTTCGGACAAAACTACGAGCAGTACTTC
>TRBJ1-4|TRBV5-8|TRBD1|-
CASSAGTGSNEKLFF
TGTGCCAGCAGCGCAGGGACAGGGAGCAATGAAAAACTGTTTTTT
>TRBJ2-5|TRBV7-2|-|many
CASSSEETQYF
TGTGCCAGCAGCTCCGAAGAGACCCAGTACTTC
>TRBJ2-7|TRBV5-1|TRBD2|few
CASSLSPSGSSQSYEQYF
TGCGCCAGCAGCTTGTCTCCTAGCGGGAGCAGCCAGTCCTACGAGCAGTACTTC
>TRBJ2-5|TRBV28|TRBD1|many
CASSHRGVVTQYF
TGTGCCAGCAGCCACAGGGGCGTAGTGACCCAGTACTTC
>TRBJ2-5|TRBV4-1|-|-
CASSQGVQETQYF
TGCGCCAGCAGCCAAGGGGTACAAGAGACCCAGTACTTC
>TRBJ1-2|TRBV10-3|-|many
CASNEGNYGYTF
TGTGCCAGTAACGAGGGAAACTATGGCTACACCTTC
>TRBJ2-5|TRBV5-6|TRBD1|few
CASSLASGGVETQYF
TGTGCCAGCAGCTTGGCTTCAGGGGGAGTGGAGACCCAGTACTTC
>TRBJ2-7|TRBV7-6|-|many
CASSATWTTYEQYF
TGTGCCAGCAGCGCTACGTGGACTACATACGAGCAGTACTTC
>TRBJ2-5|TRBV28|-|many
CASRPQGLETQYF
TGTGCCAGCAGACCGCAGGGGCTAGAGACCCAGTACTTC
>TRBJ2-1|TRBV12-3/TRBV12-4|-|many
CASSFRATGNEQFF
TGTGCCAGCAGTTTCCGGGCCACAGGCAATGAGCAGTTCTTC
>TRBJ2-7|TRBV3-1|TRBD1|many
CASSYGQGAYEQYF
TGTGCCAGCAGCTATGGACAGGGGGCCTACGAGCAGTACTTC
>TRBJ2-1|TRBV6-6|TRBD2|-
CASSYASGINEQFF
TGTGCCAGCAGTTACGCTAGCGGGATAAATGAGCAGTTCTTC
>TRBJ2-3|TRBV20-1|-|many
CSARDRGGPRTDTQYF
TGCAGTGCTAGAGATCGGGGCGGTCCCCGCACAGATACGCAGTATTTT
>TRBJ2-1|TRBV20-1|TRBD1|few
CSTMTGSSYNEQFF
TGCAGTACGATGACAGGGAGCTCCTACAATGAGCAGTTCTTC
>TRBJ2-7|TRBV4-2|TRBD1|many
CASSQDPGQGGEQYF
TGTGCCAGCAGCCAAGATCCAGGACAGGGTGGCGAGCAGTACTTC
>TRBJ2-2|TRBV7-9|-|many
CASSLGGDTGELFF
TGTGCCAGCAGCTTAGGTGGGGACACCGGGGAGCTGTTTTTT
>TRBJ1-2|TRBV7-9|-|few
CASSLGTTGLDGYTF
TGTGCCAGCAGCTTAGGGACGACAGGTTTGGATGGCTACACCTTC
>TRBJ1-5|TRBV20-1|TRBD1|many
CSANDRGNQPQHF
TGCAGTGCTAATGACAGGGGCAATCAGCCCCAGCATTTT
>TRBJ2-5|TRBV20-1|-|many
CSARRGQETQYF
TGCAGTGCGAGACGTGGGCAAGAGACCCAGTACTTC
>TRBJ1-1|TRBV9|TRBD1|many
CASSDSQGAMNTEAFF
TGTGCCAGCAGCGATTCACAGGGGGCGATGAACACTGAAGCTTTCTTT
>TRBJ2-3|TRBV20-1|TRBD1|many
CSASSGQPASTDTQYF
TGCAGTGCTAGTTCGGGACAGCCAGCTAGCACAGATACGCAGTATTTT
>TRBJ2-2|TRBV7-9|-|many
CASSPRGGDGELFF
TGTGCCAGCAGCCCCCGCGGTGGGGACGGGGAGCTGTTTTTT